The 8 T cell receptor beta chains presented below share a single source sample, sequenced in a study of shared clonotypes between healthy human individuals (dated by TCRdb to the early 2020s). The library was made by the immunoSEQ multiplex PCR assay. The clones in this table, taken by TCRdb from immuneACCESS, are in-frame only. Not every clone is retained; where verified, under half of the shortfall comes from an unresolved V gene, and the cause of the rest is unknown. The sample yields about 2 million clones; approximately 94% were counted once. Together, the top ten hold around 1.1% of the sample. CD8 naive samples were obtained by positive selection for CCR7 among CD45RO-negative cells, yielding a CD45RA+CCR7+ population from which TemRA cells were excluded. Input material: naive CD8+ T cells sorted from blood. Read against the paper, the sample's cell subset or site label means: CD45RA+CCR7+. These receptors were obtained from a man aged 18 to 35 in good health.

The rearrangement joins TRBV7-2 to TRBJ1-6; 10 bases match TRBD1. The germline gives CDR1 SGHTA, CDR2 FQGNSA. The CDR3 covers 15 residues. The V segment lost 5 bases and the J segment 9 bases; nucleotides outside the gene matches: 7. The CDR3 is CASSPMTGGGSPLHF. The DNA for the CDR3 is TGTGCCAGCAGCCCTATGACAGGGGGCGGTTCACCCCTCCACTTT. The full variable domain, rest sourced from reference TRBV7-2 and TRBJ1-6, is GAGVSQSPSNKVTEKGKDVELRCDPISGHTALYWYRQSLGQGLEFLIYFQGNSAPDKSGLPSDRFSAERTGGSVSTLTIQRTQQEDSAVYLCASSPMTGGGSPLHFGNGTRLTVT.

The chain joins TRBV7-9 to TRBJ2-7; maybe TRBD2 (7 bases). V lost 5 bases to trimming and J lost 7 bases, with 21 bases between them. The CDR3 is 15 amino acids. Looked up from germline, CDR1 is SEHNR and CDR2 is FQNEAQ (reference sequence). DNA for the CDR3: TGTGCCAGCAGCAATACCGTGGGGGGGCGGTCGGAGCAGTACTTC. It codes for CASSNTVGGRSEQYF.

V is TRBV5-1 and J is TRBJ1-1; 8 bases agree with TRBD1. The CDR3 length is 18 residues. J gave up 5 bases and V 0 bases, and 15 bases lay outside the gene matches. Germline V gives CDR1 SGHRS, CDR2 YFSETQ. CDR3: CASSLVSGTGLISTEAFF. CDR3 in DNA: TGCGCCAGCAGCTTGGTTTCTGGGACAGGCCTTATCTCGACTGAAGCTTTCTTT.

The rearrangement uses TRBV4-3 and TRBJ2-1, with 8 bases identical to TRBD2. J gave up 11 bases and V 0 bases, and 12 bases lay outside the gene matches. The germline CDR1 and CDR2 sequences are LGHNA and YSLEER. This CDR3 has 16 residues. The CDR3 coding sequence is TGCGCCAGCAGCCAAGAAGCCAGCGGGAGTGGTCCACAGCAGTTCTTC. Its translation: CASSQEASGSGPQQFF.

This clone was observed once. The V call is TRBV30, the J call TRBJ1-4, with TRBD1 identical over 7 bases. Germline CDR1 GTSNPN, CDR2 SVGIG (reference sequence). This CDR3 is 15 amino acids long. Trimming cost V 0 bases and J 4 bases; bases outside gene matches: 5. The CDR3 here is CAWSVAQGVNEKLFF. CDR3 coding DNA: TGTGCCTGGAGTGTAGCCCAGGGGGTTAATGAAAAACTGTTTTTT.

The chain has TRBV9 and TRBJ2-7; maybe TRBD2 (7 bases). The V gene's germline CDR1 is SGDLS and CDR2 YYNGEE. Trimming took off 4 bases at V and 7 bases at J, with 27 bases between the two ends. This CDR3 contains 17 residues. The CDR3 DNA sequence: TGTGCCAGCAGCACCCCCCGGGGGGCAGGCCCGTCCAGTGAGCAGTACTTC. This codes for CASSTPRGAGPSSEQYF.

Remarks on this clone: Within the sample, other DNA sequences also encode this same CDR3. CDR3 sequence reads: CASSPGLAGTGELFF. The CDR3 nucleotides are TGCGCCAGCAGCCCCGGACTAGCGGGAACCGGGGAGCTGTTTTTT. This chain joins TRBV4-3 and TRBJ2-2; TRBD2 agrees at 12 bases. The CDR3 is 15 amino acids. The V gene end was trimmed by 4 bases and the J gene end by 5 bases; junction bases not matched to a gene: 2. Germline-derived CDR1 and CDR2 are LGHNA and YSLEER.

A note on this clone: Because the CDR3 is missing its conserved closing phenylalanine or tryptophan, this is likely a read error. CDR3 loop: CASSEGRSVGTEAFS. The CDR3 region has the DNA TGCGCCAGCTCAGAGGGGCGCAGTGTTGGCACTGAAGCTTTCTCT. V usage is TRBV18 and J usage is TRBJ1-1, with D possibly matching TRBD1 (5 bases). CDR1 and CDR2 from the germline V gene are KGHSH and LQKENI. This CDR3 region has 15 residues.